This entry describes one T cell receptor beta chain. The antigen is not known. Germline V gives CDR1 DFQATT, CDR2 SNEGSKA (reference sequence). The CDR3 runs to 13 residues. The sample comes from a study of CD8+CD57+ T cells in acquired aplastic anemia. Background on the study: Sorted CD4+ and CD8+ cells yielded roughly 3.5 ug of DNA on average. Whole-study findings and limits: Patients and controls shared about 30 CD8+ CDR3 sequences, which appeared highly expressed in patients and within their immunodominant clones. Patients did not significantly differ from controls in CD8+ Simpson's diversity.

Both TCR beta VDJ combination and CDR3 sequence profiling were carried out. Genomic DNA was the template for this profiling. TCRdb re-called the reads through MiXCR, storing one row per CDR3 protein. The table shows some 190,000 distinct CDR3 sequences, with roughly half occurring only once. This receptor was obtained from a human donor in good health, serving as a control. The rearrangement joins TRBV20-1 to TRBJ1-6, with 10 positions matching TRBD1. The sample was sorted CD4+, CD8+, or CD8+CD57+ T cells (not recorded which) from PBMCs. The chain's CDR3 is CSPRGTGDSPLHF. CDR3 DNA: TGCAGCCCCCGGGGGACAGGGGATTCACCCCTCCACTTT.